This entry lists 6 T cell receptor beta chains sequenced from one sample in a study of blood T cell repertoires in COVID-19. Method: immunoSEQ multiplex PCR; TCRdb's copy keeps in-frame clones and lacks some. The profile shows about 420,000 clones, approximately 90% of them singletons. The sample taken for sequencing was peripheral blood. Receptors originate from a man aged 18-30 years with COVID-19, enrolled during active disease.

The chain combines TRBV5-4 with TRBJ2-7, with 10 bases lining up with TRBD1. J gave up 3 bases and V 3 bases, and 6 bases lay outside the gene matches. The CDR3 runs to 15 residues. From germline, CDR1 is SGHNT and CDR2 YYREEE (reference sequence). In DNA form, the CDR3 reads TGTGCCAGCAGCTCCGGGACAGGGGTCGGCTACGAGCAGTACTTC. Protein: CASSSGTGVGYEQYF.

The rearrangement joins TRBV27 to TRBJ1-3; D is undetermined. This CDR3 has 14 amino acids. Looked up from germline, CDR1 is MNHEY and CDR2 is SMNVEV (reference sequence). Trimming left V 4 bases short and J 0 bases short, with 7 bases between. The CDR3 reads CASSSSFSGNTIYF. The CDR3 region has the DNA TGTGCCAGCAGTTCGTCCTTCTCTGGAAACACCATATATTTT.

The chain is built from TRBV5-1 and TRBJ1-4, with 10 nucleotides matching TRBD1. This CDR3 spans 15 amino acids. Unmatched junction bases numbered 7, after V lost 4 bases and J lost 7 bases. Per the germline V gene, CDR1 is SGHRS and CDR2 is YFSETQ. CDR3: CASSLGQGGGEKLFF. CDR3 in DNA: TGCGCCAGCAGCCTCGGACAGGGGGGAGGTGAAAAACTGTTTTTT.

V is TRBV2 and J is TRBJ2-4, with TRBD1 as a possible D gene (6 bases). The V end lost 5 bases, the J end lost 8 bases, and 16 bases lay between the germline ends. CDR3 size: 14 residues. Looked up from germline, CDR1 is SNHLY and CDR2 is FYNNEI. CDR3 in amino acids: CASSPRPQGYIQYF. CDR3 sequence (DNA): TGTGCCAGCAGTCCCCGGCCCCAGGGGTACATTCAGTACTTC.

This clone was seen only a few times. The chain combines TRBV18 with TRBJ2-7; 9 bases fit TRBD1. Germline V gives CDR1 KGHSH, CDR2 LQKENI. The CDR3 runs to 16 residues. The trim removed 0 bases at V and 6 bases at J, leaving 9 bases unmatched. CDR3 region: CASSPPRGQGLGEQYF. CDR3 nucleotides: TGTGCCAGCTCACCACCACGTGGACAGGGGTTAGGCGAGCAGTACTTC.

The V call is TRBV9, the J call TRBJ1-1, with 8 bases fitting TRBD1. Germline loops: CDR1 SGDLS, CDR2 YYNGEE. CDR3 size: 16 residues. J gave up 2 bases and V 3 bases, and 9 bases lay outside the gene matches. The CDR3 spells CASSANQGALNTEAFF. The CDR3 coding sequence is TGTGCCAGCAGCGCCAATCAGGGGGCCCTTAACACTGAAGCTTTCTTT.